This TCR beta chain was captured by sequencing in a study of T cells in Graves' hyperthyroidism and ophthalmopathy. The CDR3 consists of 14 residues. Germline CDR1 and CDR2: SGHRS and YFSETQ. Comment on this clonotype: At one of its ends the junction is not consistent with the germline gene, which may arise from a read error.

Authors of the study amplified TCR beta CDR3 regions from RNA transcripts. HTBI primers were the set used in a first-round RT-PCR of the TCR CDR3. One entry per CDR3 protein, called by TCRdb with MiXCR from the multiplex PCR reads. Among about 300,000 distinct CDR3 sequences listed, roughly a fifth were seen once. The TCR sequence derives from a man in his forties or fifties with Graves' ophthalmopathy. The rearrangement joins TRBV5-1 to TRBJ2-2, with D tentatively TRBD1 (6 bases). The sample consisted of blood. The CDR3 sequence: CASSLGTSPGELFF. CDR3 coding DNA: TGTGCCAGCAGCTTGGGGACATCACCCGGGGAGCTGTTTTTT.